These 21 T cell receptor beta chains share one sample of origin, sequenced in a study of T cell responses to AZD1222 COVID-19 vaccine. TCRdb keeps only in-frame clones here, not all; method: immunoSEQ multiplex PCR. The repertoire holds some 140,000 clones, about 89% seen once, with around a tenth in the top ten. The sequenced sample was peripheral blood, obtained 28 days after the second AZD1222 dose. All receptors derive from an adult who received the AZD1222 COVID-19 vaccine.

The CDR3 loop is CAISGGVSGGRGDTQYF. In DNA, the CDR3 is TGTGCCATCAGTGGTGGGGTGAGCGGGGGGCGCGGTGATACGCAGTATTTT. The V gene is TRBV10-3, the J gene TRBJ2-3; TRBD2 matches 9 bases. Germline V lookup: CDR1 ENHRY, CDR2 SYGVKD. Unmatched junction bases numbered 14, after V lost 4 bases and J lost 6 bases. The CDR3 runs 17 residues.

The J gene is TRBJ2-7, the V gene TRBV3-1 (or the pseudogene TRBV3-2); tentative D call: TRBD2 (6 bases). The CDR3 is made up of 14 amino acids. Germline CDR1 reads LGHDT; CDR2 reads YNNKEL (reference sequence). Trimming removed 3 bases from V and 9 bases from J, with 18 bases in between. CDR3 nucleotides: TGTGCCAGCAGCCATCCAGCCTGGGACTTCGGGCAGTACTTC. It specifies CASSHPAWDFGQYF.

The V and J genes are TRBV9 and TRBJ2-3; no firm D call. Germline V gene sequence: CDR1 SGDLS, CDR2 YYNGEE. The CDR3 extends over 13 amino acids. Trimming removed 0 bases from V and 6 bases from J, with 8 bases in between. The CDR3 nucleotides are TGTGCCAGCAGCGTAGCTCTTTCCGATACGCAGTATTTT. This encodes CASSVALSDTQYF.

The CDR3 loop is CASGTDTQYF. CDR3 nucleotide sequence: TGTGCCAGCGGAACAGATACGCAGTATTTT. The chain links TRBV3-1 (or the pseudogene TRBV3-2) to TRBJ2-3; D remains ambiguous. Germline-derived CDR1 and CDR2 are LGHDT and YNNKEL (reference sequence). Trimming left V 8 bases short and J 3 bases short, with 3 bases between. The CDR3 consists of 10 residues.

The chain combines TRBV5-1 with TRBJ2-1; D is uncertain. CDR1 and CDR2 (germline): SGHRS, YFSETQ. V dropped 1 base and J dropped 7 bases, with 9 bases sitting between them. The length of the CDR3 is 13 residues. CDR3 nucleotide sequence: TGCGCCAGCAGCTTGACTCAGATAAATGAGCAGTTCTTC. Amino acids: CASSLTQINEQFF.

The gene calls are TRBV6-1 and TRBJ1-2, with D unresolved. V lost 2 bases, J lost 5 bases, and 9 bases lay in between. The germline V gene has CDR1 MNHNS and CDR2 SASEGT. The CDR3 consists of 13 residues. In DNA, the CDR3 is TGTGCCAGCAGTGAACAGCCTGATTATGGCTACACCTTC. Translated, it gives CASSEQPDYGYTF.

The V and J genes are TRBV3-1 (or the pseudogene TRBV3-2) and TRBJ2-3; 10 positions match TRBD2. The junction had 4 bases not matched to a gene; V was cut back by 6 bases and J by 1 base. Germline V gene lookup returns CDR1 LGHDT and CDR2 YNNKEL (reference sequence). The CDR3 covers 15 residues. The CDR3 sequence is CASSLGLAGTDTQYF. The CDR3 coding sequence is TGTGCCAGCAGTTTAGGACTAGCGGGCACAGATACGCAGTATTTT.

This clone was picked up one time. J is TRBJ2-1 and V is TRBV5-4; 12 bases fit TRBD2. Trimming cost V 3 bases and J 9 bases; bases outside gene matches: 7. CDR3 length: 15 residues. CDR1 is SGHNT, CDR2 YYREEE, per germline (reference sequence). The CDR3 DNA reads TGTGCCAGCAGCTCACTAGCGGGAGGATACGGTGAGCAGTTCTTC. It specifies CASSSLAGGYGEQFF.

This chain uses TRBV7-9 with TRBJ1-2; D is perhaps TRBD1 (6 bases). The V gene lost 3 bases and the J gene lost 5 bases, with 7 bases spanning the gap. In germline, CDR1 is SEHNR, CDR2 FQNEAQ (reference sequence). This CDR3 has 12 amino acids. The CDR3 sequence is CASSFTGYGYTF. In DNA form, the CDR3 reads TGTGCCAGCAGCTTTACAGGGTATGGCTACACCTTC.

The chain couples TRBV5-1 to TRBJ2-3; D is possibly TRBD2 (6 bases). Germline CDR1 is SGHRS and CDR2 is YFSETQ. Trimming shortened V by 4 bases and J by 2 bases, and 17 bases separated the two germline ends. This CDR3 comprises 16 residues. The CDR3 protein is CASSPGGQRSTDTQYF. CDR3 DNA sequence: TGCGCCAGCAGCCCTGGAGGGCAACGTTCCACAGATACGCAGTATTTT.

The genes are TRBV25-1 and TRBJ1-1, with D possibly TRBD1 on 5 matching bases. V was trimmed by 6 bases and J by 4 bases, leaving 18 bases between them. CDR3 size: 15 residues. CDR1 is MGHDK, CDR2 SYGVNS, per germline. The CDR3 loop is CASREAGRGGTEAFF. The DNA for the CDR3 is TGTGCCAGCAGGGAGGCAGGTAGGGGAGGCACTGAAGCTTTCTTT.

The chain links TRBV24-1 to TRBJ2-5; the match to TRBD1 covers 8 bases. CDR3 length: 15 residues. Germline V lookup: CDR1 KGHDR, CDR2 SFDVKD. Germline trimming cut 2 bases from V and 2 bases from J; bases unmatched to any gene: 3. The CDR3 here is CATSDSRQGQETQYF. The CDR3 DNA reads TGTGCCACCAGTGATTCCAGACAGGGGCAAGAGACCCAGTACTTC.

The chain has TRBV6-5 and TRBJ2-7; TRBD1 aligns across 8 bases. This CDR3 region has 14 residues. The V gene end was trimmed by 2 bases and the J gene end by 4 bases; junction bases not matched to a gene: 4. The V gene's germline CDR1 is MNHEY and CDR2 SVGAGI. The CDR3 loop is CASSYTGQVYEQYF. DNA of the CDR3: TGTGCCAGCAGTTACACGGGACAGGTGTACGAGCAGTACTTC.

The chain links TRBV7-9 to TRBJ2-2; 9 bases are a match to TRBD1. The V gene end was trimmed by 6 bases and the J gene end by 3 bases; junction bases not matched to a gene: 5. CDR1 SEHNR and CDR2 FQNEAQ come from the germline V gene (reference sequence). CDR3 size: 15 residues. CDR3 sequence reads: CASRDRDRDTGELFF. For the CDR3, the DNA is TGTGCCAGCAGGGACCGGGACAGGGACACCGGGGAGCTGTTTTTT.

The chain is built from TRBV29-1 and TRBJ2-3; 11 bases map to TRBD2. The CDR3 sequence is 15 residues long. CDR1 and CDR2 (germline): SQVTM, ANQGSEA. V shed 4 bases, J shed 2 bases, and the junction held 5 bases outside the gene matches. The CDR3 DNA is TGCAGCGTTGGTGGACTAGCGGGTCTCACAGATACGCAGTATTTT. Amino acids: CSVGGLAGLTDTQYF.

The chain carries TRBV24-1 and TRBJ2-3, with D uncertain. V dropped 5 bases and J dropped 3 bases, with 8 bases sitting between them. Germline CDR1 is KGHDR and CDR2 is SFDVKD. CDR3 size: 13 residues. The CDR3 bases are TGTGCCACCAGTGCCAGCCCGACAGATACGCAGTATTTT. Translating it yields CATSASPTDTQYF.

V gene TRBV7-9 combines with J gene TRBJ1-2; unclear D gene. V lost 1 base and J 8 bases, leaving 14 bases between the germline ends. The CDR3 covers 14 residues. CDR1 and CDR2 from the germline V gene are SEHNR and FQNEAQ (reference sequence). CDR3: CASSLEVHLRGYTF. For the CDR3, the DNA is TGTGCCAGCAGCTTAGAGGTCCACCTGAGGGGCTACACCTTC.

The chain has TRBV15 and TRBJ1-5, with D possibly being TRBD1 (6 bases). The CDR3 runs 15 residues. V was cut by 4 bases and J by 7 bases, with 17 bases left in between. Germline assignment: CDR1 LNHNV and CDR2 YYDKDF (reference sequence). The CDR3 coding sequence is TGTGCCACCAGCACAACTACAGGGAGACGGCAGCCCCAGCATTTT. This codes for CATSTTTGRRQPQHF.

Written as DNA, the CDR3 is TGTGCCAGCAGTAAGACAGGCTTCTATAATTCACCCCTCCACTTT. Translation: CASSKTGFYNSPLHF. The chain couples TRBV5-8 to TRBJ1-6, with a tentative D call TRBD1 (6 bases). Germline values: CDR1 SGHTS, CDR2 YDEGEE. Trimming stripped 5 bases from V and 3 bases from J, with 12 bases between. The CDR3 contains 15 residues.

The chain has TRBV30 and TRBJ1-3; D is ambiguous. This CDR3 spans 13 amino acids. Germline V lookup: CDR1 GTSNPN, CDR2 SVGIG (reference sequence). The ends were cut back, 3 bases at V and 2 bases at J, with 8 bases in the middle. The CDR3 DNA sequence: TGTGCCTGGAGCTATTCTACTGGAAACACCATATATTTT. Translating it yields CAWSYSTGNTIYF.

CDR3 nucleotide sequence: TGTGCCAGCAGCTTATCCGGGCCTGGAAACACCATATATTTT. Amino acids: CASSLSGPGNTIYF. The rearrangement joins TRBV7-3 to TRBJ1-3; D is unresolved. The CDR3 is made up of 14 amino acids. Germline-derived CDR1 and CDR2 are SGHTA and FQGTGA. Trimming cost V 2 bases and J 2 bases, with 7 bases left between them.